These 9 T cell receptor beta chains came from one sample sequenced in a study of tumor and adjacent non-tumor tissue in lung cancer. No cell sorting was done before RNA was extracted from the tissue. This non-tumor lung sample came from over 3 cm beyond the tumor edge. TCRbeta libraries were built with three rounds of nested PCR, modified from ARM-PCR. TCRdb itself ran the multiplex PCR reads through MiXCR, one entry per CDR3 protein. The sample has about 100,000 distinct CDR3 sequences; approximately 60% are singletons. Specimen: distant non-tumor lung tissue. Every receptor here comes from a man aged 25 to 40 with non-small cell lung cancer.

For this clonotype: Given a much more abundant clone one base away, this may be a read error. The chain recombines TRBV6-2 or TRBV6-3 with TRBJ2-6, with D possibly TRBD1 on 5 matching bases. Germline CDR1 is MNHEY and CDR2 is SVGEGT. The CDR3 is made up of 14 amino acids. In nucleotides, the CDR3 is TGTGCCAGCAGTTACAACTCTGGGGCCAACGTCATGACTTTC. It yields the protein CASSYNSGANVMTF.

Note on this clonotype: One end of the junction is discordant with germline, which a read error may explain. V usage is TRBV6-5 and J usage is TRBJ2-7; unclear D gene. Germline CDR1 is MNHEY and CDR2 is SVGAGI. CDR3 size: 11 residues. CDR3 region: CASSRHDEKYF. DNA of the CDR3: TGTGCCAGTAGCAGACATGACGAGAAGTACTTC.

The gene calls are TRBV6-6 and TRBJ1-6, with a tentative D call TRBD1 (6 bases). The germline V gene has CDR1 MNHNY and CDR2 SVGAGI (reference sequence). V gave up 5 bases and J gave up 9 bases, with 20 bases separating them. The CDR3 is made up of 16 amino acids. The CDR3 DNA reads TGTGCCAGCAGTCCAGACAGGACAGTGTGTGGTTCACCCCTCCACTTT. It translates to CASSPDRTVCGSPLHF.

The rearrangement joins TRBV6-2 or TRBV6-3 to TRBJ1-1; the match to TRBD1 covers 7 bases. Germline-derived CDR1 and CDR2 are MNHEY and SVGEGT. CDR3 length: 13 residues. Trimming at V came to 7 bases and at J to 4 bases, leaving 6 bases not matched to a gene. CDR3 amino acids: CASTGQTTTEAFF. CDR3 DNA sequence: TGTGCCAGCACGGGACAGACGACCACTGAAGCTTTCTTT.

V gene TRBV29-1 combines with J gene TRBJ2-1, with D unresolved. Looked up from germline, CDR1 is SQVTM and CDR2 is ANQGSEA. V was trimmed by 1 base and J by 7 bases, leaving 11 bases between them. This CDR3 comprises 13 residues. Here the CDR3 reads CSVEGAVDNEQFF. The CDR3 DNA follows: TGCAGCGTTGAAGGGGCAGTCGATAATGAGCAGTTCTTC.

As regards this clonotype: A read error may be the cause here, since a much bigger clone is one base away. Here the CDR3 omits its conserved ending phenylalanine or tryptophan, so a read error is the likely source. The CDR3 nucleotides are TGTGCCAGCAGTTTCGCACGGGACACTGAAGCTTTCTTA. It yields the protein CASSFARDTEAFL. This chain uses TRBV6-1 with TRBJ1-1; D not certain. The germline V and J ends were trimmed by 5 bases and 3 bases, with 10 bases remaining between them. Germline V gene sequence: CDR1 MNHNS, CDR2 SASEGT. This CDR3 has 13 amino acids.

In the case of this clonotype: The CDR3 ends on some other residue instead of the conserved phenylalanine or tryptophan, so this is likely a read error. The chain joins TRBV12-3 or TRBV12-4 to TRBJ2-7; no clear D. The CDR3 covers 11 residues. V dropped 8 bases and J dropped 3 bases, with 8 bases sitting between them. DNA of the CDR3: TGTGCCAGCGGGAAATACTACGAGCAGTACTTA. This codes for CASGKYYEQYL.

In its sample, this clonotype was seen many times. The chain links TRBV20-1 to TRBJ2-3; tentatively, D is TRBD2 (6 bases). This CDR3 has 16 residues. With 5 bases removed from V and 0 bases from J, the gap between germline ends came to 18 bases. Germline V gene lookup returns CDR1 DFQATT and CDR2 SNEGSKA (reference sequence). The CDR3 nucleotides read TGCAGTGCTCTCCCGACGCGGGGCTCTAGCACAGATACGCAGTATTTT. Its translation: CSALPTRGSSTDTQYF.

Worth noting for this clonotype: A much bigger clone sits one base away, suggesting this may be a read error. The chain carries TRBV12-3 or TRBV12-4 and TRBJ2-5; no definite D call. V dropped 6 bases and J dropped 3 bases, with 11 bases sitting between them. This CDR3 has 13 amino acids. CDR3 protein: CASSQVEKETQYF. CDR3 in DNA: TGTGCCAGCAGCCAAGTAGAGAAAGAGACCCAGTACTTC.